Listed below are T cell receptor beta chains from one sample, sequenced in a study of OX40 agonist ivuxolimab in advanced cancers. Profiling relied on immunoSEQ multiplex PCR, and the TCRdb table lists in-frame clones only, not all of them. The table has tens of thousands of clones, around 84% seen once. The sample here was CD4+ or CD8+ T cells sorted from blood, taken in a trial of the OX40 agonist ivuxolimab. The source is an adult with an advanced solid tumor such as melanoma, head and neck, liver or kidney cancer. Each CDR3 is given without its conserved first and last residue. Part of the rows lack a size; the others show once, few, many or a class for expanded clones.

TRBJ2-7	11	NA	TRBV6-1	ASSEVRFSEQY
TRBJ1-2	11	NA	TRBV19	ASGTGGSRGYT
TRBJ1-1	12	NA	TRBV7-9	ASSLKRGGTEAF
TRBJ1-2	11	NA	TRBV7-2	ASSQGVNYGYT
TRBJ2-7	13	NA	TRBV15	ATSRDRQIPYEQY
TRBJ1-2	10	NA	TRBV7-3	ASSSTGDGYT
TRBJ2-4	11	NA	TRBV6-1	ASRTGVKNIQY
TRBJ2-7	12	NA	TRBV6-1	ASSEVGGSYEQY
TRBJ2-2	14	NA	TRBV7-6	ASSFSGTANTGELF
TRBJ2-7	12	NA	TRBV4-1	ASSQETGAYEQY
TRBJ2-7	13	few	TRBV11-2	ASSYGGLAVREQY
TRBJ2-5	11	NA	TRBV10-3	ATTTVAQETQY
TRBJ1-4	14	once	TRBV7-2	ASSLELGATNEKLF
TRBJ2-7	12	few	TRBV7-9	ASSEQRGKYEQY
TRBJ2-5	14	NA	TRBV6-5	ASSSLAGDLQETQY
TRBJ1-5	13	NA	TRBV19	ASSLGRTSNQPQH